Included here is one TCR beta chain sequence, with context. All the patients suffered relapse after autologous stem cell transplantation, and brentuximab vedotin exposure differed. This sample was taken from a study of PD-1 blockade in classical Hodgkin lymphoma. CDR3 size: 15 residues. CDR1 is MNHEY and CDR2 is SMNVEV in the germline V gene (reference sequence). V lost 5 bases and J lost 3; bases outside the gene matches: 8. Sequencing used immunoSEQ multiplex PCR; TCRdb keeps in-frame clones, though not all of them. The profile shows over 90,000 clones, roughly nine tenths of them singletons. The sequence derives from a human donor with classical Hodgkin lymphoma. Sequencing used peripheral blood mononuclear cells (PBMCs), obtained before the second cycle of nivolumab. This chain links TRBV27 with TRBJ1-2; 8 bases align to TRBD1. The CDR3 bases are TGTGCCAGCAGTCACGGACAGGGTGGGTACTATGGCTACACCTTC. This sequence encodes CASSHGQGGYYGYTF.